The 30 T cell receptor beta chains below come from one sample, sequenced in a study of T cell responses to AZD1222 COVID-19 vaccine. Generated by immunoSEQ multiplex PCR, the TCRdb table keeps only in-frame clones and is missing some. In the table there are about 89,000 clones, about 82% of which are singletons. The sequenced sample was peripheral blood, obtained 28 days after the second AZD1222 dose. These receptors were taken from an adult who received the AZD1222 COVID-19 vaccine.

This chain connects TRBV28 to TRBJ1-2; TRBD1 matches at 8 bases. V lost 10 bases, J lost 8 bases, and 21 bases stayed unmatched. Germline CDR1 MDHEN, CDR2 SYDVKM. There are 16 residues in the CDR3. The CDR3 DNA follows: TGTGCCACCCCAGGGGGCCCCTTGAAAGAGGGATCGGGCTACACCTTC. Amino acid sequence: CATPGGPLKEGSGYTF.

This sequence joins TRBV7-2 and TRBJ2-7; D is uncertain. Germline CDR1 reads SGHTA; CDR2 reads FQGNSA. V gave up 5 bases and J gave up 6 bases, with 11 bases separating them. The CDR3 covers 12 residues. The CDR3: CASSPLPSEQYF. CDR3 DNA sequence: TGTGCCAGCAGCCCGCTCCCCTCCGAGCAGTACTTC.

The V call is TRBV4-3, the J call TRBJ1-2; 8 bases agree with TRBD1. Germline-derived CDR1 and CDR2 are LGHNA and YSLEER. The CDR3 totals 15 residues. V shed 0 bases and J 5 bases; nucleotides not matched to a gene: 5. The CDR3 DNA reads TGCGCCAGCAGCCAAGATCACAGGGGGGGATATGGCTACACCTTC. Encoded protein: CASSQDHRGGYGYTF.

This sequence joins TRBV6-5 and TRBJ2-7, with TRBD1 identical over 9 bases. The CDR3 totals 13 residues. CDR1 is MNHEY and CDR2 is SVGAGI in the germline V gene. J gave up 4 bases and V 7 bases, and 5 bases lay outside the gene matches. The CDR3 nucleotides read TGTGCCAGCACCTCCGGGACAGGGTACGAGCAGTACTTC. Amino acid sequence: CASTSGTGYEQYF.

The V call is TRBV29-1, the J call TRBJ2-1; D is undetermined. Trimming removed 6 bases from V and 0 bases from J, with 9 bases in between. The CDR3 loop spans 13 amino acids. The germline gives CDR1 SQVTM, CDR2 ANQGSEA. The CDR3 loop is CSVVHSSYNEQFF. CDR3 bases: TGCAGCGTGGTACATAGCTCCTACAATGAGCAGTTCTTC.

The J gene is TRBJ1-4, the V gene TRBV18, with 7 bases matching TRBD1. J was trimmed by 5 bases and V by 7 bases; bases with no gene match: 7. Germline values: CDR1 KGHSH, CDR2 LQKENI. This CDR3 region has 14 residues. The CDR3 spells CASWEGGANEKLFF. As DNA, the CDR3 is TGTGCCAGCTGGGAAGGGGGCGCCAATGAAAAACTGTTTTTT.

The CDR3 region has the DNA TGTGCCAGTAGTATTGGGTCGGCAGGGTTGGGGGAGCAGTACTTC. Its protein is CASSIGSAGLGEQYF. The chain employs TRBV19 and TRBJ2-7, with D perhaps TRBD1 (5 bases). From germline, CDR1 is LNHDA and CDR2 SQIVND (reference sequence). The CDR3 is 15 amino acids. The V and J ends lost 3 bases and 7 bases respectively, with 19 bases between them.

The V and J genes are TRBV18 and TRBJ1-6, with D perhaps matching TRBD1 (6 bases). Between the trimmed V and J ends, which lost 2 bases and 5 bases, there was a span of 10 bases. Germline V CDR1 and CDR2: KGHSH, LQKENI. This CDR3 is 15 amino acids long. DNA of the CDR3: TGTGCCAGCTCACCAAGGGGGGTCGATAATTCACCCCTCCACTTT. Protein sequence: CASSPRGVDNSPLHF.

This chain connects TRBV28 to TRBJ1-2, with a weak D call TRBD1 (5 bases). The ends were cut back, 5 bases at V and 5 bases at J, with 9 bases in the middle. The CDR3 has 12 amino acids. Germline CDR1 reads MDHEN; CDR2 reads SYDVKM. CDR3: CASSVPGYGYTF. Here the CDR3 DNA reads TGTGCCAGCAGTGTTCCAGGGTATGGCTACACCTTC.

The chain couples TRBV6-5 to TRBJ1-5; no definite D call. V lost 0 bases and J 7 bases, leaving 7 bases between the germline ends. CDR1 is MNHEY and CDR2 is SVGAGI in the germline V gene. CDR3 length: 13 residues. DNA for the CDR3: TGTGCCAGCAGTTACTCGTTTGGGCAGCCCCAGCATTTT. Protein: CASSYSFGQPQHF.

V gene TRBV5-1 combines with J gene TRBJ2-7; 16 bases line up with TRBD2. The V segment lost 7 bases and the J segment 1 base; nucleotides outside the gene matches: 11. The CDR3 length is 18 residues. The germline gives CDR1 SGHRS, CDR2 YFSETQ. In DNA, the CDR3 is TGCGCCAGCGGTGCGGGACTAGCGGGGGGGCCTAGGTCCTACGAGCAGTACTTC. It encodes CASGAGLAGGPRSYEQYF.

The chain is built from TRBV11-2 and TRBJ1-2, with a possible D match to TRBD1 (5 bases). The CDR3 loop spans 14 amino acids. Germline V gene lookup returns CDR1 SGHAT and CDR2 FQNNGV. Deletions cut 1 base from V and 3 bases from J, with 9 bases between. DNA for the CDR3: TGTGCCAGCAGCTTAGCAGGGAGGGACTATGGCTACACCTTC. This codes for CASSLAGRDYGYTF. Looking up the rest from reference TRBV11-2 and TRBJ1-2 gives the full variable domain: EAGVAQSPRYKIIEKRQSVAFWCNPISGHATLYWYQQILGQGPKLLIQFQNNGVVDDSQLPKDRFSAERLKGVDSTLKIQPAKLEDSAVYLCASSLAGRDYGYTFGSGTRLTVV.

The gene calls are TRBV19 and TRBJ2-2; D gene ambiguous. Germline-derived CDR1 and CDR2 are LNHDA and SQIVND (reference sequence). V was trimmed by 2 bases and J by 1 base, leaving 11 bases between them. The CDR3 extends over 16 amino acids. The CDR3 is CASSIKTSMNTGELFF. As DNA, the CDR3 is TGTGCCAGTAGTATAAAGACCAGCATGAACACCGGGGAGCTGTTTTTT.

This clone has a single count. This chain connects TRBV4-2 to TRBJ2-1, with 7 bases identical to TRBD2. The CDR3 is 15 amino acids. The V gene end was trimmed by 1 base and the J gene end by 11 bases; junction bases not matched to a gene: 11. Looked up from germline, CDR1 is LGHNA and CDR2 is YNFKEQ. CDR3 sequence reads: CASSQASRSGIKQFF. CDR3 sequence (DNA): TGTGCCAGCAGCCAAGCCTCAAGGAGCGGGATTAAGCAGTTCTTC.

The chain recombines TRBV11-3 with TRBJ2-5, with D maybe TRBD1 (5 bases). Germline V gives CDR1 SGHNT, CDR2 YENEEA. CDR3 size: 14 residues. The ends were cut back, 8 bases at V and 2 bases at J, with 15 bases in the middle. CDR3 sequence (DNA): TGTGCCAGCCCTCCTGGGGCAGTACAAGAGACCCAGTACTTC. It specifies CASPPGAVQETQYF.

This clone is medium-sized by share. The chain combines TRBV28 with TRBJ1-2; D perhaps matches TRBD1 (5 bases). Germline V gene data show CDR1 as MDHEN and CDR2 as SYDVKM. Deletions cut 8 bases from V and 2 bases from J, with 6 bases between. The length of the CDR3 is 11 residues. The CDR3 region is CASEGNYGYTF. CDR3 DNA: TGTGCCAGCGAGGGGAACTATGGCTACACCTTC.

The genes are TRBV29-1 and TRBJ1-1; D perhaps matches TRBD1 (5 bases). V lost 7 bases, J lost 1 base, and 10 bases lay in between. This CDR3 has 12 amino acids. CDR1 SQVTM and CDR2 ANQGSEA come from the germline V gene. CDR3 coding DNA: TGCAGCGCTTCGACAGCGAACACTGAAGCTTTCTTT. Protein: CSASTANTEAFF.

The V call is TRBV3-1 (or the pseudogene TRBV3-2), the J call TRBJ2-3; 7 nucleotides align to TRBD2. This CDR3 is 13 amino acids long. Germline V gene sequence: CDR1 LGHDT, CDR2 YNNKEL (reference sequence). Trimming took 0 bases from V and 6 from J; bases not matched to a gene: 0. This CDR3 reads CASSQEGGDTQYF. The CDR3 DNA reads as TGTGCCAGCAGCCAAGAGGGAGGGGATACGCAGTATTTT.

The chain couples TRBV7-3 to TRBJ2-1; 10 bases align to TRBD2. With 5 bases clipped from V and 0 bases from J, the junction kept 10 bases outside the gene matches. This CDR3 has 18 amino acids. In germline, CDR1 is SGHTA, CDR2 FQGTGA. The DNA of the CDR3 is TGTGCCAGCAGCCCAAGGAGCGGGAGGGACCCCTCCTACAATGAGCAGTTCTTC. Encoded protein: CASSPRSGRDPSYNEQFF.

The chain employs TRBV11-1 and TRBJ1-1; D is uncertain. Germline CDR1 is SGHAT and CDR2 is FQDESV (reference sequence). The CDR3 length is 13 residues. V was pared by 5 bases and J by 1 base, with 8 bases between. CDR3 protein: CASSPRRNTEAFF. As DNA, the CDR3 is TGTGCCAGCAGCCCCCGGAGGAACACTGAAGCTTTCTTT.

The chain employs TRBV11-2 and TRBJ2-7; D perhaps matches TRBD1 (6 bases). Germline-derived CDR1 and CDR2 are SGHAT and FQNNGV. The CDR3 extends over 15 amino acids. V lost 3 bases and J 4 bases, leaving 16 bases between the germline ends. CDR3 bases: TGTGCCAGCAGCTTGCGAGGGGGATCGGAATACGAGCAGTACTTC. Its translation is CASSLRGGSEYEQYF.

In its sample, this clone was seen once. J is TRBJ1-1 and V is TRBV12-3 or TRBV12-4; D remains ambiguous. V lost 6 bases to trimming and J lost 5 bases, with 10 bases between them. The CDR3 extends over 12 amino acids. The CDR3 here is CASRVWRTEAFF. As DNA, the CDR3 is TGTGCCAGCAGGGTCTGGCGGACTGAAGCTTTCTTT.

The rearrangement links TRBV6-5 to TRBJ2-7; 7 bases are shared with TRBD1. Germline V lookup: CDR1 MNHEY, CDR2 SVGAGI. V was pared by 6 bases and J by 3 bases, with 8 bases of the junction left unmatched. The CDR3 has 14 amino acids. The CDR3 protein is CASSLDRVDYEQYF. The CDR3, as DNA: TGTGCCAGCAGCCTCGACAGGGTGGACTACGAGCAGTACTTC.

The CDR3 protein is CASSFGLLHQGAYNEQFF. CDR3 DNA sequence: TGTGCCAGCAGCTTTGGTCTACTCCATCAGGGTGCCTACAATGAGCAGTTCTTC. The V and J genes are TRBV5-8 and TRBJ2-1; possible D gene TRBD1, 5 bases. Deletions cut 2 bases from V and 2 bases from J, with 20 bases between. The CDR3 loop spans 18 amino acids. CDR1 is SGHTS and CDR2 is YDEGEE in the germline V gene.

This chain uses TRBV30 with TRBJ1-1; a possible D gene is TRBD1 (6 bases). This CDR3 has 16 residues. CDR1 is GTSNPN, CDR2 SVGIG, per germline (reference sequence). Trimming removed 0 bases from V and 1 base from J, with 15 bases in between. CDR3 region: CAWSVRLTGANTEAFF. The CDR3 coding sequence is TGTGCCTGGAGTGTAAGGCTCACGGGGGCGAACACTGAAGCTTTCTTT.

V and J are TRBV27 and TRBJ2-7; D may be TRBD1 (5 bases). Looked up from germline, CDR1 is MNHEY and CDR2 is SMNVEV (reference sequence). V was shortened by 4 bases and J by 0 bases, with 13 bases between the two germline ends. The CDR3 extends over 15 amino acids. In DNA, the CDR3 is TGTGCCAGCAGTTCTCCAGGGCTGAGCTCCTACGAGCAGTACTTC. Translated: CASSSPGLSSYEQYF.

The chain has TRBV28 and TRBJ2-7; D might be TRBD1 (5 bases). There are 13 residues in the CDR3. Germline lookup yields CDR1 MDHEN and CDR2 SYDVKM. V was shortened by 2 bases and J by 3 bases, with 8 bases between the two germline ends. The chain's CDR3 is CASSLPGIYEQYF. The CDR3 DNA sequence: TGTGCCAGCAGTTTACCAGGGATCTACGAGCAGTACTTC. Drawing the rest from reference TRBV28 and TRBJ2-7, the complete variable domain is DVKVTQSSRYLVKRTGEKVFLECVQDMDHENMFWYRQDPGLGLRLIYFSYDVKMKEKGDIPEGYSVSREKKERFSLILESASTNQTSMYLCASSLPGIYEQYFGPGTRLTVT.

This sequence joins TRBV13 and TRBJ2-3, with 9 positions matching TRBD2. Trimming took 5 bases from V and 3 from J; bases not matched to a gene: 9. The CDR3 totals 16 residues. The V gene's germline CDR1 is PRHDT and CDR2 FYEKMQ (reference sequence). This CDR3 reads CASSQRAGGMTDTQYF. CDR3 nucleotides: TGTGCCAGCAGCCAACGGGCGGGAGGGATGACAGATACGCAGTATTTT.

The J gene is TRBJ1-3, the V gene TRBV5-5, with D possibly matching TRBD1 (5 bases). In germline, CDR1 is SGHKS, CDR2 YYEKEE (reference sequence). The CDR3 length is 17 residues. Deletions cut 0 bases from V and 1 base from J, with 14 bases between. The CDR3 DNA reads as TGTGCCAGCAGCTTGGGCATCGGACAACCTTCTGGAAACACCATATATTTT. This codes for CASSLGIGQPSGNTIYF.

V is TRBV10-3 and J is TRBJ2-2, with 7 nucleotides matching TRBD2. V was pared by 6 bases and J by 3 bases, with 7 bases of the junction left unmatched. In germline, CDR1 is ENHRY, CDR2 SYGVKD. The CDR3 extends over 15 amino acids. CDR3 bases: TGTGCCATCAGCACCGGGACTACTTACACCGGGGAGCTGTTTTTT. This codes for CAISTGTTYTGELFF.